A single T cell receptor beta chain is shown here with its context. Its antigen is undetermined. This sample was included in a study of T cell responses to AZD1222 COVID-19 vaccine. Method: immunoSEQ multiplex PCR; TCRdb's copy keeps in-frame clones and lacks some. The sample includes some 150,000 clones, about nine tenths of them seen just once. Notes on the study in general: Donors were chiefly white British, with a greater number of females, and clonal diversity was perhaps underestimated.

This clonotype was obtained from an adult in good health. The source was peripheral blood, collected on day 0 of MenACWY control vaccination.

CDR3 bases: TGTGCCAGTAGTATGTCTAGCGGGAGCCGTTTTTCGACAGATACGCAGTATTTT. Its protein is CASSMSSGSRFSTDTQYF. The chain carries TRBV19 and TRBJ2-3, with TRBD2 matching 10 bases. The CDR3 sequence is 18 residues long. CDR1 is LNHDA and CDR2 is SQIVND in the germline V gene (reference sequence). V was pared by 3 bases and J by 3 bases, with 12 bases of the junction left unmatched.